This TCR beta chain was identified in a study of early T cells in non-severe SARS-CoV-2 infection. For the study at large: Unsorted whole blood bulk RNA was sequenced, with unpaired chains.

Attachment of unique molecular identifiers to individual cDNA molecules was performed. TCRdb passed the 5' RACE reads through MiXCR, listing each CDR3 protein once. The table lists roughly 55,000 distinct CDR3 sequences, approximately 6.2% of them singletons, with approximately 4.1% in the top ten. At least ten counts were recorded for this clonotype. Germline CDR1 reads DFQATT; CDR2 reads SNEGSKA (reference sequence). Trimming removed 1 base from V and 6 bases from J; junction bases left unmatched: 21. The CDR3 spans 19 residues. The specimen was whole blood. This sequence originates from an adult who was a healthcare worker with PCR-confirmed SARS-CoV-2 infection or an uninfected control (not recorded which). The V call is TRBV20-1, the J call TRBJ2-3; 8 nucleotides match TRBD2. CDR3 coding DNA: TGCAGTGCTAGAGTAATAACCTCGAGCGGGGGCCCGGGCCGCGATACGCAGTATTTT. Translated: CSARVITSSGGPGRDTQYF.